A single sample gave rise to the 20 T cell receptor beta chains below, sequenced in a study of beta chain features in type 1 diabetes. Isolated RNA was reverse transcribed in full, so expressed TCRB transcripts were sequenced. TCRdb keeps only in-frame clones here, not all; method: immunoSEQ multiplex PCR. Counted here are roughly 350,000 clones, about 10% occurring once; the ten biggest clones make up approximately 0.016%. Material: naive CD4+ T cells from blood. Source of these receptors: a woman between 25 and 40 years old in good health.

This clone was picked up a small number of times. The chain couples TRBV9 to TRBJ2-5; TRBD1 aligns across 7 bases. Losses at the gene ends were 0 bases for V and 4 bases for J; bases not matched to a gene: 3. Germline lookup yields CDR1 SGDLS and CDR2 YYNGEE. The CDR3 contains 14 residues. CDR3 nucleotide sequence: TGTGCCAGCAGCGTAGACAGGGGACCAGAGACCCAGTACTTC. Encoded protein: CASSVDRGPETQYF.

The chain carries TRBV5-6 and TRBJ2-6, with 7 bases fitting TRBD2. The junction had 8 bases not matched to a gene; V was cut back by 4 bases and J by 7 bases. CDR3 length equals 15 residues. CDR1 SGHDT and CDR2 YYEEEE come from the germline V gene. The CDR3 DNA reads TGTGCCAGCAGCCGAAGCGGGGTTCGAGCCAACGTCCTGACTTTC. Its protein is CASSRSGVRANVLTF.

This clone has a handful of counts. V gene TRBV7-2 combines with J gene TRBJ2-3, with TRBD2 as a possible D gene (6 bases). V was pared by 6 bases and J by 2 bases, with 21 bases between. Germline values: CDR1 SGHTA, CDR2 FQGNSA. The CDR3 is 17 amino acids. CDR3 DNA sequence: TGTGCCAGCAGTAGAAGTGGGGAGGCGGCCTACACAGATACGCAGTATTTT. It encodes CASSRSGEAAYTDTQYF.

As regards this clone: The CDR3 ends on some other residue instead of the conserved phenylalanine or tryptophan, so this is likely a read error. No DNA is shown, since the ends of the CDR3 on it are uncertain; the CDR3 is the one TCRdb lists. V and J are TRBV5-6 and TRBJ2-3; the D call of TRBD2 is as the table states it, not checked on the DNA. The CDR3 is made up of 11 amino acids, end residues included. CDR1 is SGHDT and CDR2 is YYEEEE in the germline V gene. Here the CDR3 reads CASSLGLAGDL.

The sample holds a few counts of this clone. The chain uses TRBV19 and TRBJ2-3; 7 bases line up with TRBD2. CDR1 and CDR2 (germline): LNHDA, SQIVND (reference sequence). CDR3 length: 15 amino acids. Unmatched junction bases numbered 9, after V lost 7 bases and J lost 2 bases. CDR3 nucleotides: TGTGCCAGTAAAGAAAGCGGGACTTTCACAGATACGCAGTATTTT. Translation gives CASKESGTFTDTQYF.

The CDR3 reads CASSLPTGTSGRGESRETQYF. In DNA form, the CDR3 reads TGTGCCAGCAGCTTACCTACCGGGACTAGCGGGAGGGGAGAGAGTCGAGAGACCCAGTACTTC. The chain links TRBV7-8 to TRBJ2-5, with 16 bases aligning to TRBD2. The CDR3 totals 21 residues. From germline, CDR1 is SGHVS and CDR2 FQNEAQ. V trimming: 2 bases; J trimming: 4 bases; junction bases outside the gene matches: 16.

The chain combines TRBV7-3 with TRBJ2-3, with unresolved D. CDR1 is SGHTA and CDR2 is FQGTGA in the germline V gene. Trimming removed 5 bases at V and 3 bases at J, with 6 bases between. The CDR3 sequence is 12 residues long. CDR3 sequence: CASSPVTDTQYF. In DNA, the CDR3 is TGTGCCAGCAGCCCGGTGACAGATACGCAGTATTTT.

The rearrangement uses TRBV29-1 and TRBJ2-1; the match to TRBD2 covers 12 bases. CDR1 SQVTM and CDR2 ANQGSEA come from the germline V gene. Germline trimming cut 6 bases from V and 8 bases from J; bases unmatched to any gene: 8. This CDR3 comprises 14 residues. CDR3 sequence (DNA): TGCAGCGTGGCCCGACTAGCGGGAGTGGATGAGCAGTTCTTC. This gives the protein CSVARLAGVDEQFF.

This clone has only a few counts. V and J are TRBV6-5 and TRBJ2-7; 7 bases agree with TRBD2. The CDR3 is 15 residues long. Per germline, CDR1 MNHEY and CDR2 SVGAGI. V lost 6 bases, J lost 6 bases, and 14 bases stayed unmatched. The CDR3 loop reads CASRPGLGTLGEQYF. The CDR3 bases are TGTGCCAGCAGGCCCGGACTAGGGACCTTGGGCGAGCAGTACTTC.

CDR3 DNA sequence: TGTGCCAGCAGCCCGAGACGGGTAGGCACAGATACGCAGTATTTT. Protein: CASSPRRVGTDTQYF. The chain has TRBV7-2 and TRBJ2-3; D unclear. This CDR3 is 15 amino acids long. Trimming removed 5 bases at V and 1 base at J, with 13 bases between. Germline values: CDR1 SGHTA, CDR2 FQGNSA. Supplemented by reference TRBV7-2 and TRBJ2-3, the full variable domain reads GAGVSQSPSNKVTEKGKDVELRCDPISGHTALYWYRQSLGQGLEFLIYFQGNSAPDKSGLPSDRFSAERTGGSVSTLTIQRTQQEDSAVYLCASSPRRVGTDTQYFGPGTRLTVL.

This clone was recorded a few times. The rearrangement joins TRBV29-1 to TRBJ2-7; perhaps TRBD2 as D (5 bases). Trimming took 6 bases from V and 4 from J, leaving 10 bases between them. The CDR3 is made up of 11 amino acids. Germline values: CDR1 SQVTM, CDR2 ANQGSEA. Here the CDR3 DNA reads TGCAGCGTGCGTCGGGGATACGAGCAGTACTTC. Translation gives CSVRRGYEQYF.

This clone was observed a handful of times. The rearrangement links TRBV19 to TRBJ2-7; 10 nucleotides match TRBD1. After removal of 4 bases from V and 2 bases from J, the junction contained 11 bases not matched to a gene. Per germline, CDR1 LNHDA and CDR2 SQIVND (reference sequence). The CDR3 consists of 17 residues. CDR3 sequence reads: CASSKSQGQGNPYEQYF. The DNA for the CDR3 is TGTGCCAGTAGTAAGAGCCAGGGACAGGGGAACCCCTACGAGCAGTACTTC.

V and J are TRBV29-1 and TRBJ2-1; D possibly corresponds to TRBD1 (6 bases). The germline V gene has CDR1 SQVTM and CDR2 ANQGSEA. Trimming removed 2 bases from V and 6 bases from J, with 11 bases in between. This CDR3 spans 13 amino acids. The CDR3 sequence: CSVERGRGNEQFF. The CDR3 nucleotides read TGCAGCGTTGAAAGAGGCAGGGGCAATGAGCAGTTCTTC.

There are a few counts of this clone. The CDR3 DNA follows: TGTGCCAGCAGTGAAAGGACAGGGGGTGGTGAGCAGTTCTTC. Residues: CASSERTGGGEQFF. The chain links TRBV2 to TRBJ2-1; 10 bases line up with TRBD1. Germline V gene lookup returns CDR1 SNHLY and CDR2 FYNNEI. With 2 bases clipped from V and 9 bases from J, the junction kept 4 bases outside the gene matches. This CDR3 is 14 amino acids long.

A few counts support this clone. J is TRBJ2-5 and V is TRBV7-9; D may be TRBD2 (5 bases). Trimming shortened V by 1 base and J by 6 bases, and 12 bases separated the two germline ends. The CDR3 contains 14 residues. Germline loops: CDR1 SEHNR, CDR2 FQNEAQ (reference sequence). The CDR3 loop is CASSLVASSQTQYF. For the CDR3, the DNA is TGTGCCAGCAGCTTAGTCGCTAGCAGCCAGACCCAGTACTTC.

The chain is built from TRBV7-6 and TRBJ2-5; D perhaps matches TRBD2 (5 bases). V lost 3 bases, J lost 5 bases, and 16 bases lay in between. Germline CDR1 reads SGHVS; CDR2 reads FNYEAQ. The CDR3 covers 15 residues. The CDR3 DNA sequence: TGTGCCAGCAGCTTTGGGCTCCGGGGAGTGGAGACCCAGTACTTC. Amino acid sequence: CASSFGLRGVETQYF.

This clone was detected only a few times. The CDR3 region has the DNA TGTGCCAGCAGCTTAAGTAGCGGGATGTTCACAGATACGCAGTATTTT. This encodes CASSLSSGMFTDTQYF. The chain joins TRBV11-2 to TRBJ2-3; TRBD2 matches at 8 bases. The CDR3 has 16 residues. Trimming removed 2 bases from V and 2 bases from J; junction bases left unmatched: 6. Germline V gene lookup returns CDR1 SGHAT and CDR2 FQNNGV.

The chain employs TRBV5-1 and TRBJ1-3; unclear D gene. The CDR3 is made up of 12 amino acids. Trimming took off 0 bases at V and 8 bases at J, with 6 bases between the two ends. The germline CDR1 and CDR2 sequences are SGHRS and YFSETQ. DNA for the CDR3: TGCGCCAGCAGCTTGGACGGGGACACCATATATTTT. This sequence encodes CASSLDGDTIYF.

J is TRBJ2-1 and V is TRBV7-2, with D perhaps matching TRBD2 (5 bases). CDR1 SGHTA and CDR2 FQGNSA come from the germline V gene. Trimming pared 1 base from V and 9 bases from J, leaving 13 bases between. The CDR3 length is 14 residues. The CDR3 nucleotides are TGTGCCAGCAGCTTAGAATCCCAGGCGGGTGAGCAGTTCTTC. The encoded protein is CASSLESQAGEQFF.

About this clone: Compared with germline, one end of the junction differs, possibly owing to a read error. J is TRBJ2-5 and V is TRBV7-7, with D maybe TRBD2 (5 bases). Germline CDR1 is SSHAT and CDR2 is FNYEAQ (reference sequence). The CDR3 covers 15 residues. The CDR3 DNA follows: TGTGCTAGCAGCTCCAGGCCTAGCTTTGTTGAGACCCAGTACTTC. It translates to CASSSRPSFVETQYF.